These T cell receptor beta chains were read from a single sample in a study of cytomegalovirus exposure and HLA in healthy donors. Sequencing used immunoSEQ multiplex PCR; TCRdb keeps in-frame clones, though not all of them. The data show 90,000 to 150,000 clones, approximately 80% seen once. Sample: PBMCs. All receptors derive from a man aged 45-65 years in good health and CMV-seropositive. Each CDR3 is given with its conserved first and last residue. The D gene is left open where the match is weak. Size is omitted from some rows. Given values are once, few, many or a class for expanded clones.

>TRBJ1-1|TRBD1|TRBV18|.
CASSPRDRGHQNTEAFF
TGTGCCAGCTCACCCCGGGACAGGGGTCATCAGAACACTGAAGCTTTCTTT
>TRBJ2-1|.|TRBV27|.
CASSYYRAPYNEQFF
TGTGCCAGCAGTTACTACAGGGCTCCCTACAATGAGCAGTTCTTC
>TRBJ1-3|.|TRBV10-3|once
CAITLAQGTGNTIYF
TGTGCCATCACCTTGGCCCAGGGGACTGGAAACACCATATATTTT
>TRBJ2-7|TRBD2|TRBV6-5|.
CASSPGTSGYEQYF
TGTGCCAGCAGCCCCGGGACTAGCGGCTACGAGCAGTACTTC
>TRBJ1-4|TRBD1|TRBV9|few
CASSPGQTATNEKLFF
TGTGCCAGCAGCCCGGGACAGACTGCAACTAATGAAAAACTGTTTTTT
>TRBJ2-3|TRBD2|TRBV4-3|.
CASSQEVAGGGNTQYF
TGCGCCAGCAGCCAAGAGGTAGCGGGGGGCGGGAATACGCAGTATTTT
>TRBJ2-7|.|TRBV30|.
CAGTTGRYEQYF
TGTGCCGGTACGACAGGCCGCTACGAGCAGTACTTC
>TRBJ1-5|.|TRBV7-2|.
CASSSQGTSNQPQHF
TGTGCCAGCAGCTCCCAGGGGACCTCCAATCAGCCCCAGCATTTT
>TRBJ2-2|TRBD1|TRBV5-4|.
CASSSKTGGRTGELFF
TGTGCCAGCAGCTCCAAGACAGGGGGCCGCACCGGGGAGCTGTTTTTT
>TRBJ1-2|.|TRBV30|.
CAWSPKGTGYGYTF
TGTGCCTGGAGTCCCAAAGGGACTGGCTATGGCTACACCTTC
>TRBJ1-5|.|TRBV19|.
CASSIPGQWSNQPQHF
TGTGCCAGTAGTATACCAGGGCAGTGGAGCAATCAGCCCCAGCATTTT
>TRBJ1-5|.|TRBV5-8|once
CASSRGYVEPQHF
TGTGCCAGCAGCCGCGGGTATGTGGAGCCCCAGCATTTT
>TRBJ1-3|TRBD1|TRBV11-2|once
CASQGAGNTIYF
TGTGCCAGTCAGGGGGCTGGAAACACCATATATTTT
>TRBJ1-1|.|TRBV30|.
CAWSVSRNTEAFF
TGTGCCTGGAGTGTATCCAGGAACACTGAAGCTTTCTTT
>TRBJ2-7|.|TRBV7-9|.
CASSLVQGYYEQYF
TGTGCCAGCAGCTTAGTGCAGGGGTACTACGAGCAGTACTTC
>TRBJ2-1|TRBD2|TRBV14|once
CASSPLAGGGGEQFF
TGTGCCAGCAGCCCCCTTGCGGGAGGGGGGGGTGAGCAGTTCTTC
>TRBJ2-7|.|TRBV18|.
CASSPPGGVTSYEQYF
TGTGCCAGCTCACCACCCGGGGGAGTCACGTCCTACGAGCAGTACTTC
>TRBJ2-7|TRBD1|TRBV6-6|.
CASSQGAIYEQYF
TGTGCCAGCAGTCAGGGGGCAATCTACGAGCAGTACTTC
>TRBJ2-1|.|TRBV7-8|once
CASSSPGIYEQFF
TGTGCCAGCAGCTCACCGGGGATATATGAGCAGTTCTTC
>TRBJ1-2|TRBD1|TRBV10-3|.
CAISEQGRGYTF
TGTGCCATCAGTGAACAGGGGCGCGGCTACACCTTC
>TRBJ2-1|.|TRBV5-1|.
CASSLGQGTYNEQFF
TGCGCCAGCAGCTTGGGGCAGGGTACCTACAATGAGCAGTTCTTC
>TRBJ2-1|.|TRBV10-3|once
CAISESGRAPYNEQFF
TGTGCCATCAGTGAGTCCGGGCGGGCGCCCTACAATGAGCAGTTCTTC
>TRBJ1-6|.|TRBV2|.
CASSEVGQFSGSPLHF
TGTGCCAGCAGTGAAGTGGGACAATTCTCAGGTTCACCCCTCCACTTT
>TRBJ1-1|.|TRBV18|.
CASSPAADREAFF
TGTGCCAGCTCTCCTGCCGCCGACAGGGAAGCTTTCTTT
>TRBJ2-1|.|TRBV6-1|.
CASSEVAETYNEQFF
TGTGCCAGCAGTGAAGTGGCGGAAACTTACAATGAGCAGTTCTTC
>TRBJ1-1|.|TRBV6-6|.
CASSYSTGYEAFF
TGTGCCAGCAGTTACTCAACAGGCTATGAGGCTTTCTTT
>TRBJ2-7|TRBD1|TRBV6-6|.
CASSPRGDRAYEQYF
TGTGCCAGCAGTCCCCGGGGGGACAGGGCCTACGAGCAGTACTTC
>TRBJ1-5|.|TRBV2|.
CASRAGNPNQPQHF
TGTGCCAGCAGAGCCGGGAACCCCAATCAGCCCCAGCATTTT
>TRBJ2-7|TRBD2|TRBV6-1|once
CASSEARSGLAHPGEQYF
TGTGCCAGCAGTGAAGCGCGAAGTGGACTAGCACACCCTGGGGAGCAGTACTTC